This entry describes one TCR beta chain. Its antigen remains undetermined. No base-level quality is on record; no much larger clone is a single base apart. Relative to germline, V is 0 bases shorter and J is 4 bases shorter, with 9 bases between their ends. Taken from cysteine to phenylalanine, the CDR3 has 14 residues. This entry keeps only the CDR3 DNA: 42 bases, framed from base 1. For CDR1 and CDR2, the germline V gene lists SGHAT and FQNNGV. The collaborating institutions used their own protocols to collect whole blood in K2EDTA tubes. For TCRbeta analysis, collaborator samples were shipped as frozen whole blood, as isolated PBMCs, or as DNA extracted from either sample type. These data come from a study of blood T cell repertoires in COVID-19 (dated by TCRdb to about 2020). Study-level background: The collaborator samples originated in the United States, Italy and Spain and spanned the acute and convalescent phases of COVID-19. The repertoires were released in a freely available public database meant as a resource for research on the immune response to SARS-CoV-2. The material from the prospective study consisted of cDNA or gDNA derived from T cells, B-cell-depleted T cells, or PBMCs. Nearly every sample came with metadata listing a de-identified subject ID, COVID-19 status, age in years and sex. Deeply sampled blood TCRbeta repertoires from subjects exposed to, actively infected with, or recovered from COVID-19 were included in the dataset. The samples were drawn from two sources: the first 160 participants of the ongoing ImmuneRACE study, and over 1,000 subjects contributed by 6 global collaborators. HLA class I and class II types, where available, came from metadata supplied by the sample provider rather than from assay-based typing.

Findings and caveats that apply to the study as a whole: How much clinical and demographic metadata was included differed by source and by participant, and the metadata was provided uncurated.

TCRbeta CDR3 regions were amplified from genomic DNA by means of the immunoSEQ Assay, a bias-controlled multiplex PCR. The original pipeline was this. Nucleated cell counts per sample were estimated from amplification of reference gene primers within the assay. To quantify the absolute abundance of each unique TCRbeta CDR3 rearrangement, sequence reads were collapsed and filtered. For each sample, productive Simpson clonality was calculated by taking the square root of Simpson's diversity index across productive rearrangements. What TCRdb holds here is the immuneACCESS table cut down to in-frame rearrangements. Part of the clones is not present; checked against another copy, under half of the missing clones reflect an unresolved V gene, and the others are unexplained. D and trimming come from the DNA, and the V and J calls and clone size come from that table. Across this sample there are 100,000 to 150,000 clones, with around 86% seen only once. The ten largest clones represent 2% to 2.5% of the sample.

Sequencing was done on a sample of peripheral blood. The chain links TRBV11-2 with TRBJ1-2; too little of a D gene remains to name it. The clonotype originates from a man aged 50 to 60 with active COVID-19. The DNA is TGTGCCAGCAGCTTAGATTTTGGAGCCTATGGCTACACCTTC. It encodes CASSLDFGAYGYTF.